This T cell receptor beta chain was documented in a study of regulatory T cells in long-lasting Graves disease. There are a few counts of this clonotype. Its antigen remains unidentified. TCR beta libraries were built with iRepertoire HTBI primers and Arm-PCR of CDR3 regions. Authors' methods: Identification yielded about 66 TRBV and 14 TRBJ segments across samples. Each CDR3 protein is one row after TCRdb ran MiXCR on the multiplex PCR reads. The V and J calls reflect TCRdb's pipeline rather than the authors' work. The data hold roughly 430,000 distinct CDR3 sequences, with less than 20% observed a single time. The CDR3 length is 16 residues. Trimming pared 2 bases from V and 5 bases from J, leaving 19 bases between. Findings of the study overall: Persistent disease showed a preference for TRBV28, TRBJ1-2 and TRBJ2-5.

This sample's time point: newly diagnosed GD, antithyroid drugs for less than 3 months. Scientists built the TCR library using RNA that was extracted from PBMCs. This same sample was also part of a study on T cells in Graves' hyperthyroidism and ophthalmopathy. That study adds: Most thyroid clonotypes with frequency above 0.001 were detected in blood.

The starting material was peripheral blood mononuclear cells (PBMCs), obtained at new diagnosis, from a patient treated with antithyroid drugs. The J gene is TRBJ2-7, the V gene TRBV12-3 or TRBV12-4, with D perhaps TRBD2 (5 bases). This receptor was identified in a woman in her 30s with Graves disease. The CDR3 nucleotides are TGTGCCAGCAGTTTATTAGCGACCCCGATTCCGGACGAGCAGTACTTC. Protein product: CASSLLATPIPDEQYF.